A selection of T cell receptor beta chains follows, all from one sample in a study of blood T cell repertoires in COVID-19. Data came from immunoSEQ multiplex PCR; TCRdb stores just in-frame clones and leaves some out. The sample contains fewer than 110,000 clones, about 85% of which appear only once. Source material: peripheral blood. Receptors originate from a man aged 45-60 years in a cohort sampled during active COVID-19. Each CDR3 is given with its conserved first and last residue. Fields, in order: J gene, V gene, clone size, CDR3 protein. Part of the rows lack a size; the others show once, few, many or a class for expanded clones.

J: TRBJ1-4
V: TRBV19
size: .
CDR3: CASSIVQGGEKLFF

J: TRBJ1-6
V: TRBV7-9
size: .
CDR3: CASSPEGGTRDSPLHF

J: TRBJ1-1
V: TRBV18
size: .
CDR3: CASSRAARPRGTEAFF

J: TRBJ1-5
V: TRBV28
size: few
CDR3: CASSPVDSDQPQHF

J: TRBJ2-2
V: TRBV5-8
size: .
CDR3: CASSLVSAVNTGELFF

J: TRBJ1-5
V: TRBV10-3
size: .
CDR3: CAISERGGNQPQHF

J: TRBJ2-1
V: TRBV18
size: .
CDR3: CASSPGEASYNEQFF

J: TRBJ2-1
V: TRBV19
size: .
CDR3: CASSRLAGGRSSYNEQFF

J: TRBJ2-3
V: TRBV5-6
size: .
CDR3: CASSLDGVTDTQYF

J: TRBJ1-2
V: TRBV7-9
size: .
CDR3: CASSLREGGYGYTF

J: TRBJ1-2
V: TRBV24-1
size: .
CDR3: CATSSPTTGPYGYTF

J: TRBJ2-2
V: TRBV14
size: .
CDR3: CASSHSQGTLTGELFF

J: TRBJ2-3
V: TRBV14
size: .
CDR3: CASSHGGTGDTQYF

J: TRBJ2-7
V: TRBV5-5
size: .
CDR3: CASSLGVVAGSYEQYF

J: TRBJ2-6
V: TRBV19
size: .
CDR3: CASSIARRAGANVLTF

J: TRBJ2-3
V: TRBV11-2
size: .
CDR3: CASSLDGLDTDTQYF

J: TRBJ2-1
V: TRBV4-2
size: .
CDR3: CASSARTRQSGHEQFF

J: TRBJ2-3
V: TRBV24-1
size: .
CDR3: CATMGGGGTDTQYF

J: TRBJ1-5
V: TRBV6-5
size: .
CDR3: CATSDRKGPQHF

J: TRBJ1-2
V: TRBV5-4
size: .
CDR3: CASSLGGPSNYGYTF

J: TRBJ1-2
V: TRBV5-8
size: .
CDR3: CASSRDSNYGYTF

J: TRBJ2-1
V: TRBV5-4
size: once
CDR3: CASSLAGLAGGNEQFF

J: TRBJ2-2
V: TRBV19
size: .
CDR3: CASSIGGGELFF

J: TRBJ1-5
V: TRBV6-2/TRBV6-3
size: .
CDR3: CASSYSRQKAVSNQPQHF

J: TRBJ2-2
V: TRBV10-3
size: .
CDR3: CAIRAGGPNTGELFF

J: TRBJ2-3
V: TRBV4-3
size: few
CDR3: CASSQDQFGGGADTQYF

J: TRBJ2-1
V: TRBV2
size: .
CDR3: CASREGTYYNEQFF

J: TRBJ1-6
V: TRBV27
size: .
CDR3: CASSLRSGGTGPNSPLHF

J: TRBJ1-1
V: TRBV6-5
size: .
CDR3: CASSRGITEAFF

J: TRBJ2-4
V: TRBV7-9
size: medium-sized
CDR3: CASTYFKGTDLKNIQYF

J: TRBJ2-2
V: TRBV12-5
size: .
CDR3: CASGLDAKGLERTGELFF

J: TRBJ1-5
V: TRBV28
size: .
CDR3: CASSSYSNQPQHF

J: TRBJ2-6
V: TRBV7-9
size: .
CDR3: CASSLAGGPGANVLTF

J: TRBJ1-2
V: TRBV5-4
size: .
CDR3: CASSLDRTGVYGYTF

J: TRBJ2-1
V: TRBV7-2
size: .
CDR3: CASSQGLAGAYNEQFF

J: TRBJ2-6
V: TRBV24-1
size: .
CDR3: CATSGALRDRADSGANVLTF

J: TRBJ2-1
V: TRBV5-1
size: .
CDR3: CASSLEERGNNEQFF